The sequence of this T cell receptor beta chain was determined in a study of blood T cells in healthy people across ages. Alongside a J-beta primer mix, a sample-barcoded 5' primer served in a second PCR lasting roughly 7 to 12 cycles. MiXCR, run by TCRdb on the 5' RACE reads, gives a single entry per CDR3 protein. The data hold around 1,000,000 distinct CDR3 sequences, with around 25% observed a single time. This clonotype was detected a few times. The ends lost 0 bases at V and 4 bases at J; junction bases unmatched: 5. There are 16 residues in the CDR3. Germline V gives CDR1 SGDLS, CDR2 YYNGEE. These records were also assigned to another study, of T cells of mothers and their children.

The sample comprised blood. The chain combines TRBV9 with TRBJ2-1, with TRBD2 identical over 9 bases. The source of this sequence is a girl under 10 years old in good health. The CDR3 region has the DNA TGTGCCAGCAGCGTAGGGGCGGGAGGGGAATACAATGAGCAGTTCTTC. Amino acid sequence: CASSVGAGGEYNEQFF.